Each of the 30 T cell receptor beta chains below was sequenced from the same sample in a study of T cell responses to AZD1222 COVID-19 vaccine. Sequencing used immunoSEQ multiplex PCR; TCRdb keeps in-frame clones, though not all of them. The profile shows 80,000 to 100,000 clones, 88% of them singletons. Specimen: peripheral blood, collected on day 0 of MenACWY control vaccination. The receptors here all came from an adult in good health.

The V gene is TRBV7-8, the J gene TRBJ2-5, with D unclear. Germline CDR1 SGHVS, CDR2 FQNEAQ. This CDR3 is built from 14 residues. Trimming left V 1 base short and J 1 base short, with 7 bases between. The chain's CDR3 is CASSLGAVQETQYF. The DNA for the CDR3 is TGTGCCAGCAGCTTAGGGGCAGTCCAAGAGACCCAGTACTTC.

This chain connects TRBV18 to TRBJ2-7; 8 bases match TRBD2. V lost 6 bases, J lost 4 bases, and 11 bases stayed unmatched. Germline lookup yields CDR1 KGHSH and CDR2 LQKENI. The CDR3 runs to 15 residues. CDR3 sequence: CASSPDTSGTYEQYF. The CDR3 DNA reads TGTGCCAGCTCGCCGGACACTAGCGGCACATACGAGCAGTACTTC.

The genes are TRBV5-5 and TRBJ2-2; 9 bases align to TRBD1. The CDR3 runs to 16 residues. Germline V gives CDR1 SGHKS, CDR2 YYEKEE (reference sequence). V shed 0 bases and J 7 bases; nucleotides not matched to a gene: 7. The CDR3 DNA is TGTGCCAGCAGCTTGGTGCTACAGGGGGCAATCGGGGAGCTGTTTTTT. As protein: CASSLVLQGAIGELFF.

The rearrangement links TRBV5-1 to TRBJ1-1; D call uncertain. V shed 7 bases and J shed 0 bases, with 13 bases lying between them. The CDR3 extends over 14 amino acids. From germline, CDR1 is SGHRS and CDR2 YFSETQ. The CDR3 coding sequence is TGCGCCAGCCATGGCTTTGGAGTGAACACTGAAGCTTTCTTT. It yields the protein CASHGFGVNTEAFF.

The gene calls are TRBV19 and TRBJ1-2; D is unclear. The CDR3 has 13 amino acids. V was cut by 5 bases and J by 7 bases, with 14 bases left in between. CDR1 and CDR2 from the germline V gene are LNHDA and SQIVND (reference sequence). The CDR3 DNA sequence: TGTGCCAGTAGTCCCGAGCCAGGCGGTGGCTACACCTTC. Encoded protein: CASSPEPGGGYTF. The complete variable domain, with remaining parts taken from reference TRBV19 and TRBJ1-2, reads DGGITQSPKYLFRKEGQNVTLSCEQNLNHDAMYWYRQDPGQGLRLIYYSQIVNDFQKGDIAEGYSVSREKKESFPLTVTSAQKNPTAFYLCASSPEPGGGYTFGSGTRLTVV.

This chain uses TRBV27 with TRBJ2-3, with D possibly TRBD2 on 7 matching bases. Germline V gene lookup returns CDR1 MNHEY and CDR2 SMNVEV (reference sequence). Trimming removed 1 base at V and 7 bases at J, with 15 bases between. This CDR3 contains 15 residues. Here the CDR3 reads CASSLLEGGLNTQYF. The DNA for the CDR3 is TGTGCCAGCAGTTTATTGGAGGGGGGGCTTAATACGCAGTATTTT.

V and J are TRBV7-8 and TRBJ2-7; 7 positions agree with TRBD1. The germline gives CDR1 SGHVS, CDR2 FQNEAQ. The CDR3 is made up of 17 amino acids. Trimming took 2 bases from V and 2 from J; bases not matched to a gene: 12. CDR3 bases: TGTGCCAGCAGCTTAAGAGCCCGACAGGGACGAACCTACGAGCAGTACTTC. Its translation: CASSLRARQGRTYEQYF.

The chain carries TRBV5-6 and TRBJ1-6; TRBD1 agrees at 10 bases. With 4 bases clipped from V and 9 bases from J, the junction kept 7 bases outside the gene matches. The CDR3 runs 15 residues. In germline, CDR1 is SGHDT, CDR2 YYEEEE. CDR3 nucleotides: TGTGCCAGCAGCGCAGGGACAGGGGACAGTTCACCCCTCCACTTT. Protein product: CASSAGTGDSSPLHF.

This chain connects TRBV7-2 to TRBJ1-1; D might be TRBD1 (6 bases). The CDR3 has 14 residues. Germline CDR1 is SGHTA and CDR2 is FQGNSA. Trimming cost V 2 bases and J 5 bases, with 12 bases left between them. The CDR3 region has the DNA TGTGCCAGCAGCTTAAACAGGGTGGGGACTGAAGCTTTCTTT. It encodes CASSLNRVGTEAFF. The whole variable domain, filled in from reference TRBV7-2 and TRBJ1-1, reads GAGVSQSPSNKVTEKGKDVELRCDPISGHTALYWYRQSLGQGLEFLIYFQGNSAPDKSGLPSDRFSAERTGGSVSTLTIQRTQQEDSAVYLCASSLNRVGTEAFFGQGTRLTVV.

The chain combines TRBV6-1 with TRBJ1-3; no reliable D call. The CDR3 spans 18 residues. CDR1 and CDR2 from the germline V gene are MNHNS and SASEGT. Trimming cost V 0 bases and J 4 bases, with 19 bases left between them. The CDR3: CASSEALSGFGGGNTIYF. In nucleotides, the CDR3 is TGTGCCAGCAGTGAAGCGCTTTCGGGGTTCGGAGGGGGAAACACCATATATTTT.

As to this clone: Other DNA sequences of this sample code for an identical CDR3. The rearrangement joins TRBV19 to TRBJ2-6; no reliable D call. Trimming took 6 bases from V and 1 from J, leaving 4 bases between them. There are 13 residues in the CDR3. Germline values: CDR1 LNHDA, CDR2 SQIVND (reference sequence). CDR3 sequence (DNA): TGTGCCAGTAGACGATCTGGGGCCAACGTCCTGACTTTC. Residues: CASRRSGANVLTF. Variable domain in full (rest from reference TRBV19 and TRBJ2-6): DGGITQSPKYLFRKEGQNVTLSCEQNLNHDAMYWYRQDPGQGLRLIYYSQIVNDFQKGDIAEGYSVSREKKESFPLTVTSAQKNPTAFYLCASRRSGANVLTFGAGSRLTVL.

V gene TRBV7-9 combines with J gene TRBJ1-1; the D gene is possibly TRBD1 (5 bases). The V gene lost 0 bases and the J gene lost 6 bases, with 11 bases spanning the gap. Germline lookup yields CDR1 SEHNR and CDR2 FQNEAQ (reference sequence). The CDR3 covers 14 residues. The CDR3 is CASSLAGEAAEAFF. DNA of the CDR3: TGTGCCAGCAGCTTAGCGGGGGAGGCAGCTGAAGCTTTCTTT.

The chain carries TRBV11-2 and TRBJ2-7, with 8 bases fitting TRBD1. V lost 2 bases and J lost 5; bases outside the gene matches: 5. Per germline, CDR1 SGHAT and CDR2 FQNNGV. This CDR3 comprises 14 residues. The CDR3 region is CASSLLQGDHEQYF. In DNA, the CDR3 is TGTGCCAGCAGCTTATTACAGGGGGACCACGAGCAGTACTTC.

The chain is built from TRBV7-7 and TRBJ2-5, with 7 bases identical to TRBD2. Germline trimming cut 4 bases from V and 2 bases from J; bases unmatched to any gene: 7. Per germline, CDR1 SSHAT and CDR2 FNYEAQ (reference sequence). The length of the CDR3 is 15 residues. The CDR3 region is CASSSSGTLQETQYF. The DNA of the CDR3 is TGTGCCAGCAGCTCGAGCGGGACCCTACAAGAGACCCAGTACTTC.

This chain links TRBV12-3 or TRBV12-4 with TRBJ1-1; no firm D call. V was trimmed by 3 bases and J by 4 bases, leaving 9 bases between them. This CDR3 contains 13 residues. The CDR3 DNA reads TGTGCCAGCAGTTTGACCCTTGGCACTGAAGCTTTCTTT. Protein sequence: CASSLTLGTEAFF.

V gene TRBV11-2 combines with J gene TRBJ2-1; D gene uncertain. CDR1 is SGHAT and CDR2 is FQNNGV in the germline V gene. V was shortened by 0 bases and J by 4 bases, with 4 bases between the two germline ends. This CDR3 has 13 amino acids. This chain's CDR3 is CASSLETYNEQFF. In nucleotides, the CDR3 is TGTGCCAGCAGCTTAGAAACATACAATGAGCAGTTCTTC.

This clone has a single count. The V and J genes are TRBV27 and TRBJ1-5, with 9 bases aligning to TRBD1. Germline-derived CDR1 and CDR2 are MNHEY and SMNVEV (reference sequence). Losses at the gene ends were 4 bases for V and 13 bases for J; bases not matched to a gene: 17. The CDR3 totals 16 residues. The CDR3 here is CASSSLGQGRGGHQHF. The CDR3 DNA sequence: TGTGCCAGCAGTTCCCTAGGACAGGGGCGGGGGGGGCATCAGCATTTT.

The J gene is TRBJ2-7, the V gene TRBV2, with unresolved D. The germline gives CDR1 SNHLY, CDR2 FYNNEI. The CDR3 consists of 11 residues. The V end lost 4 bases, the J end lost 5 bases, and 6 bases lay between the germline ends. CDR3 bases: TGTGCCAGCAGTGTTATGCACGAGCAGTACTTC. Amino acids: CASSVMHEQYF. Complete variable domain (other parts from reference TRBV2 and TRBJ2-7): EPEVTQTPSHQVTQMGQEVILRCVPISNHLYFYWYRQILGQKVEFLVSFYNNEISEKSEIFDDQFSVERPDGSNFTLKIRSTKLEDSAMYFCASSVMHEQYFGPGTRLTVT.

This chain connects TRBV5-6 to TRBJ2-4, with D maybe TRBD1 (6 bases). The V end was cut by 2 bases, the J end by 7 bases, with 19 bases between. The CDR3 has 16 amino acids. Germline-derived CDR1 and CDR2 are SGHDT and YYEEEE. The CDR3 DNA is TGTGCCAGCAGCTTCCGGGACACTCTGGGTGGTAACATTCAGTACTTC. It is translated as CASSFRDTLGGNIQYF.

This CDR3 is CASLKDGDQPQHF. The CDR3 bases are TGTGCCAGCCTCAAAGACGGGGATCAGCCCCAGCATTTT. The V gene is TRBV7-3, the J gene TRBJ1-5; unclear D gene. This CDR3 is built from 13 residues. The germline gives CDR1 SGHTA, CDR2 FQGTGA. Trimming left V 8 bases short and J 5 bases short, with 13 bases between.

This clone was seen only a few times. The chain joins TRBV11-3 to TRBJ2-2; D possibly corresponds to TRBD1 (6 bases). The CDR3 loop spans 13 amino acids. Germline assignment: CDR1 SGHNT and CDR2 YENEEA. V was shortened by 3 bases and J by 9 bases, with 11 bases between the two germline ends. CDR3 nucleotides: TGTGCCAGCAGCTTCCCCGACAGGAGGGAGCTGTTTTTT. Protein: CASSFPDRRELFF. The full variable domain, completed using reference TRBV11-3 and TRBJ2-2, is EAGVVQSPRYKIIEKKQPVAFWCNPISGHNTLYWYLQNLGQGPELLIRYENEEAVDDSQLPKDRFSAERLKGVDSTLKIQPAELGDSAVYLCASSFPDRRELFFGEGSRLTVL.

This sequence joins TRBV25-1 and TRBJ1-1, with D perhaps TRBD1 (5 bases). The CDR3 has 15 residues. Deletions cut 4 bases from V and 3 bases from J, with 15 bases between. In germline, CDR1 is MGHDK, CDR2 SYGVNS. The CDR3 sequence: CASSGPGLWDTEAFF. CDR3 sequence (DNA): TGTGCCAGCAGTGGCCCGGGACTCTGGGACACTGAAGCTTTCTTT.

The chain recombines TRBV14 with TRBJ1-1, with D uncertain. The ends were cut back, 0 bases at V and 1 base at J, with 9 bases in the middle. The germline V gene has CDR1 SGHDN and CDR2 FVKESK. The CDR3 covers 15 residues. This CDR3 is CASSQDWRTNTEAFF. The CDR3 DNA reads TGTGCCAGCAGCCAAGACTGGAGAACGAACACTGAAGCTTTCTTT.

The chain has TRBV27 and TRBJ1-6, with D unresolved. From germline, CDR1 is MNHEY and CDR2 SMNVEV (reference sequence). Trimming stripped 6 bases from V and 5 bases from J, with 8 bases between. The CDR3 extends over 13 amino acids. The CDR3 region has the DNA TGTGCCAGCAGGGCCTTTAATAATTCACCCCTCCACTTT. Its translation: CASRAFNNSPLHF.

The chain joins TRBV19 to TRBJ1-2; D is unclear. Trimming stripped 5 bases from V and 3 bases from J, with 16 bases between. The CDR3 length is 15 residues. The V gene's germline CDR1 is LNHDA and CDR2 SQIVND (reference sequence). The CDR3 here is CASSPPRTLDYGYTF. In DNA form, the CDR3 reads TGTGCCAGTAGTCCCCCGAGGACTCTGGACTATGGCTACACCTTC.

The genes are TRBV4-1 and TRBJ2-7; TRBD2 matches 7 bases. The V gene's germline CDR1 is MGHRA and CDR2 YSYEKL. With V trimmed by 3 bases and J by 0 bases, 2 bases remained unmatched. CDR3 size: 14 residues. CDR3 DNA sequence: TGCGCCAGCAGCCACACTAGCGACTCCTACGAGCAGTACTTC. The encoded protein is CASSHTSDSYEQYF.

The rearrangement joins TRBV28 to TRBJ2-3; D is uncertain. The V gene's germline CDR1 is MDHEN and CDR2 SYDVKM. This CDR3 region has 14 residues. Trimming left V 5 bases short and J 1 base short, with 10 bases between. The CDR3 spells CASSDAVGTDTQYF. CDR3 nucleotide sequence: TGTGCCAGCAGTGACGCCGTCGGCACAGATACGCAGTATTTT.

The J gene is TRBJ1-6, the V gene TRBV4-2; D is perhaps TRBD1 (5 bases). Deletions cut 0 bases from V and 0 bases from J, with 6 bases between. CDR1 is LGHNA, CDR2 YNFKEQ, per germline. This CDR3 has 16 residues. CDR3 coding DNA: TGTGCCAGCAGCCAAGATGACAGCTCCTATAATTCACCCCTCCACTTT. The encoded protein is CASSQDDSSYNSPLHF.

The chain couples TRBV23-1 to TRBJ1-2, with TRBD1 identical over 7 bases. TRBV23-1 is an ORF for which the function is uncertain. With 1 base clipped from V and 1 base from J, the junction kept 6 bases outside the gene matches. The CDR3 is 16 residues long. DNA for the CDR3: TGCGCCAGCAGTCAATTACCGCGACAGGGTAACTATGGCTACACCTTC. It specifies CASSQLPRQGNYGYTF.

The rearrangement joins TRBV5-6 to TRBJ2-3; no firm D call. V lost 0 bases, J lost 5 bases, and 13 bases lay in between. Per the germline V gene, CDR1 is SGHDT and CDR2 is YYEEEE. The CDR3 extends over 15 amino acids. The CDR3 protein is CASSLETLGRDTQYF. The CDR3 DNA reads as TGTGCCAGCAGCTTGGAGACGCTGGGAAGAGATACGCAGTATTTT.